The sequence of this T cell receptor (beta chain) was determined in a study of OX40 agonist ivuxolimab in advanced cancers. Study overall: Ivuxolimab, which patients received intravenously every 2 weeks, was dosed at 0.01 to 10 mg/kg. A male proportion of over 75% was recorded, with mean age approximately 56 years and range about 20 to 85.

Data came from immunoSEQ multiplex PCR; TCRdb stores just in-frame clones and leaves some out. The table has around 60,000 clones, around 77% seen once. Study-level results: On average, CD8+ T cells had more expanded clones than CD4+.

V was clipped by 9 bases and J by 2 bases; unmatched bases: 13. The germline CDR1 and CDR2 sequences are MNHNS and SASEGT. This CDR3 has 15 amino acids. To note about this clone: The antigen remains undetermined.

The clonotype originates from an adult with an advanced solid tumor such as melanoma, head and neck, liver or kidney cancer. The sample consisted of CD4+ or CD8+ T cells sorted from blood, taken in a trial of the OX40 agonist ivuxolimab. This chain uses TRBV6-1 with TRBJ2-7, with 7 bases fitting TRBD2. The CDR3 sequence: CASTSLLAFTYEQYF. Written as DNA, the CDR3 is TGTGCCAGTACCTCGTTACTAGCGTTTACCTACGAGCAGTACTTC.